This is a list of T cell receptor beta chains from one sample in a study of shared clonotypes between healthy human individuals. Some clones are missing from TCRdb's copy, which holds only in-frame ones; the method was immunoSEQ multiplex PCR. The sample shows hundreds of thousands of clones, 74% of them seen only once. The sequenced sample was memory CD4+ T cells sorted from blood. Receptor source: a woman in her thirties in good health. Both conserved end residues are part of each CDR3. D genes are given only for firm matches. Part of the rows lack a size; the others show once, few, many or a class for expanded clones.

TRBD1	once	TRBV23-1	TRBJ1-2	TGCGCCAGCCACCGGGACAGAAGTCGGGTAGCCCCTATGTTTTTGCGCGTTGGCTACACCTTC	CASHRDRSRVAPMFLRVGYTF
TRBD2	NA	TRBV10-1	TRBJ2-7	TGCGCCAGCAGTTCCCGGCTAGCGGGAACCTACGAGCAGTACTTC	CASSSRLAGTYEQYF
NA	NA	TRBV5-5	TRBJ2-7	TGTGCCAGCAGCAAACCCGACAGAATTACCTACGAGCAGTACTTC	CASSKPDRITYEQYF
TRBD2	NA	TRBV6-6	TRBJ2-1	TGTGCCAGCAATCCCCTTGGCGGGAGTGATGAGCAGTTCTTC	CASNPLGGSDEQFF
NA	NA	TRBV25-1	TRBJ1-5	TGTGCCAGCAGTGAAGCCGGGTTAAGCAATCAGCCCCAGCATTTT	CASSEAGLSNQPQHF
TRBD1	NA	TRBV11-2	TRBJ2-2	TGTGCCAGCAGCTACGAAGGGACAGGCGGCACCGGGGAGCTGTTTTTT	CASSYEGTGGTGELFF
NA	NA	TRBV7-9	TRBJ2-7	TGTGCCAGCAGGTCTCCGGGCAGGGGAGGCGAGCAGTACTTC	CASRSPGRGGEQYF
TRBD1	few	TRBV18	TRBJ1-4	TGTGCCAGCTCTCCGGGACAGGGGAATGAAAAACTGTTTTTT	CASSPGQGNEKLFF
TRBD2	NA	TRBV2	TRBJ2-6	TGTGCCAGCAGTACCGGACTAGCGGGAGGCCCTGGGGCCAACGTCCTGACTTTC	CASSTGLAGGPGANVLTF
NA	NA	TRBV28	TRBJ1-5	TGTGCCAGCCAGGGGATGCATAGCAATCAGCCCCAGCATTTT	CASQGMHSNQPQHF
TRBD1	NA	TRBV28	TRBJ1-1	TGTGCCAGCAGTTCAACCCAACGCCGGGACAGGGGGTTAAGAACTGAAGCTTTCTTT	CASSSTQRRDRGLRTEAFF
NA	many	TRBV15	TRBJ2-1	TGTGCCACCTCCCACCAATACTCTAGCGCCTACAATGAGCAGTTCTTC	CATSHQYSSAYNEQFF
NA	NA	TRBV18	TRBJ2-3	TGTGCCAGCTCATCGGGGGTTACTGGCACAGATACGCAGTATTTT	CASSSGVTGTDTQYF
NA	NA	TRBV5-6	TRBJ2-1	TGTGCCAGCAAGGGTCTAGCGGACAGCTCCTACAATGAGCAGTTCTTC	CASKGLADSSYNEQFF
NA	NA	TRBV5-1	TRBJ2-3	TGCGCCAGCAGCTTGGCGGATAGGGACATAGATACGCAGTATTTT	CASSLADRDIDTQYF
NA	NA	TRBV7-2	TRBJ1-4	TGTGCCAGCAGCTTAGGGTGGCTTACAACTAATGAAAAACTGTTTTTT	CASSLGWLTTNEKLFF
NA	NA	TRBV5-8	TRBJ2-1	TGTGCCAGCAGCCGATCGTCAACGAGGGTTAGCTTCAATGAGCAGTTCTTC	CASSRSSTRVSFNEQFF
TRBD1	NA	TRBV11-3	TRBJ2-6	TGTGCCAGCAGCGATGACAGGGGCTCGGGGGCCAACGTCCTGACTTTC	CASSDDRGSGANVLTF
NA	many	TRBV18	TRBJ1-5	TGTGCCAGCTCACAGGGATTAAATCAGCCCCAGCATTTT	CASSQGLNQPQHF
NA	NA	TRBV6-1	TRBJ1-5	TGTGCTAGCAGTGAGACGGTAAATAGCAATCAGCCCCAGCATTTT	CASSETVNSNQPQHF
NA	NA	TRBV7-3	TRBJ2-2	TGTGCCAGCAGCTTAACTGGGGGCCAGAACACCGGGGAGCTGTTTTTT	CASSLTGGQNTGELFF
TRBD2	NA	TRBV30	TRBJ2-1	TGTGCCTGGAGTGTGGGGACTAGCGGACTGAAGGCCAATGAGCAGTTCTTC	CAWSVGTSGLKANEQFF
NA	once	TRBV5-1	TRBJ2-2	TGCGCCAGCAGCTTGGCCCAGGGCCACGGGGAGCTGTTTTTT	CASSLAQGHGELFF
NA	NA	TRBV11-1	TRBJ1-2	TGTGCCAGCAGCTTACCGTACAAGGGGAACAATGGCTACACCTTC	CASSLPYKGNNGYTF
NA	NA	TRBV9	TRBJ2-3	TGTGCCAGCAGCGTAGGTTCGGATACGCAGTATTTT	CASSVGSDTQYF
NA	NA	TRBV28	TRBJ1-2	TGTGCCAGCAGTTTTGGTGGGAACTATGGCTACACCTTC	CASSFGGNYGYTF
TRBD2	NA	TRBV5-1	TRBJ2-3	TGCGCCAGCAGCTTGGCCGTAGCGGGAGGGTTTGGAGATACGCAGTATTTT	CASSLAVAGGFGDTQYF
NA	NA	TRBV7-3	TRBJ2-2	TGTGCCAGCAGCTTAGGACCGGACACCGGGGAGCTGTTTTTT	CASSLGPDTGELFF
NA	NA	TRBV5-1	TRBJ2-5	TGCGCCAGCAGCTTATTCATGGAACAAGAGACCCAGTACTTC	CASSLFMEQETQYF
NA	NA	TRBV2	TRBJ2-1	TGTGCCAGCACTGGGGGACGTGGCTCCTACAATGAGCAGTTCTTC	CASTGGRGSYNEQFF
NA	NA	TRBV7-8	TRBJ1-1	TGTGCCAGCAGCTTTAAACAGGCGAACCCCAAGGGCACTGAAGCTTTCTTT	CASSFKQANPKGTEAFF
NA	NA	TRBV28	TRBJ1-2	TGTGCCAGCAGTTTATCGAGACGTAACTATGGCTACACCTTC	CASSLSRRNYGYTF
NA	few	TRBV30	TRBJ1-6	TGTGCCTGGAGTTCCATGACCTATAATTCACCCCTCCACTTT	CAWSSMTYNSPLHF
NA	NA	TRBV19	TRBJ2-1	TGTGCCAGTAGAGTAGCGGCCTACAATGAGCAGTTCTTC	CASRVAAYNEQFF
TRBD2	NA	TRBV19	TRBJ2-1	TGTGCCAGTAGTAAGACTAGCGGAGTGGGCCACAATGAGCAGTTCTTC	CASSKTSGVGHNEQFF
NA	NA	TRBV28	TRBJ2-5	TGTGCAACCAGGGGAGGGGCCCGTGTTCGGACCCAGTACTTC	CATRGGARVRTQYF
NA	NA	TRBV30	TRBJ2-1	TGTGCCTGGAGCCCAGCTCACCAGGGGAATGAGCAGTTCTTC	CAWSPAHQGNEQFF
NA	NA	TRBV29-1	TRBJ1-1	TGCAGCGTTGCCCCCGGGGGGAGGACGGGCCTGGGAGCTTTCTTT	CSVAPGGRTGLGAFF
NA	many	TRBV19	TRBJ2-6	TGTGCCAGTAGTATAGGAGGGGTGGCTGGGGCCAACGTCCTGACTTTC	CASSIGGVAGANVLTF
NA	NA	TRBV4-1	TRBJ2-7	TGCGCCAGCAGCCAAGCAGGGGGAGGGCAGGTCGAGCAGTACTTC	CASSQAGGGQVEQYF
NA	NA	TRBV6-4	TRBJ2-1	TGTGCCAGCAGTGACTCTCAGGGTTCCTACAATGAGCAGTTCTTC	CASSDSQGSYNEQFF
NA	few	TRBV28	TRBJ1-1	TGTGCCAGCAGTTTAACCAGCAGAGAAGCTTTCTTT	CASSLTSREAFF
TRBD2	NA	TRBV10-1	TRBJ2-2	TGCGCCAGCAGCGGGACTAGCGGGACCGGGGAGCTGTTTTTT	CASSGTSGTGELFF
TRBD2	many	TRBV28	TRBJ2-2	TGTGCCAGCAGAATGACTAGCGGAAACACCGGGGAGCTGTTTTTT	CASRMTSGNTGELFF
TRBD1	NA	TRBV5-8	TRBJ1-4	TGTGCCAGCAGCCTTCGACAGGGGGCCGCTAATGAAAAACTGTTTTTT	CASSLRQGAANEKLFF
NA	NA	TRBV28	TRBJ2-3	TGTGCCAGCAGTTCGACCTGGGCGGGAACAGATACGCAGTATTTT	CASSSTWAGTDTQYF
TRBD1	NA	TRBV7-9	TRBJ2-7	TGTGCCAGCAGCTCCCAGGGGGTTACCTACGAGCAGTACTTC	CASSSQGVTYEQYF
TRBD2	NA	TRBV19	TRBJ2-1	TGTGCCAGTAGTATGGGACCGGGACTAGCGGGCAATGAGCAGTTCTTC	CASSMGPGLAGNEQFF
NA	NA	TRBV9	TRBJ2-2	TGTGCCAGCAGCGTAGACCCAGGCCAAGCCGGGGAGCTGTTTTTT	CASSVDPGQAGELFF
NA	once	TRBV28	TRBJ2-5	TGTGCCAGCAGTCCGGGAGACAGACAAGAGACCCAGTACTTC	CASSPGDRQETQYF
TRBD2	NA	TRBV6-5	TRBJ2-2	TGTGCCAGTTATCGCGGGAGCACTAACACCGGGGAGCTGTTTTTT	CASYRGSTNTGELFF
TRBD2	NA	TRBV7-6	TRBJ2-3	TGTGCCAGCAGCTACTCGGCTAGCGGGAGTGGGGATACGCAGTATTTT	CASSYSASGSGDTQYF